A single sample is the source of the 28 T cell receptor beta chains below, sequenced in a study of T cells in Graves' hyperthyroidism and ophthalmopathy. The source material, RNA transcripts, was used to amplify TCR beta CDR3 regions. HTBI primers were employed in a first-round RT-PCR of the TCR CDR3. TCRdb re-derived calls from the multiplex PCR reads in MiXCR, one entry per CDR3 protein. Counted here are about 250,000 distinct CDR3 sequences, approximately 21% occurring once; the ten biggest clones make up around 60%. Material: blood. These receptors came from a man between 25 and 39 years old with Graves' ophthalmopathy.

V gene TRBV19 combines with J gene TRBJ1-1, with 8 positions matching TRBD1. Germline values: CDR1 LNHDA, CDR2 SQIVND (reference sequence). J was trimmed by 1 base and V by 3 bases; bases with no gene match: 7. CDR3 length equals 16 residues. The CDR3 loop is CASSIRQGAGNTEAFF. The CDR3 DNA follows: TGTGCCAGTAGTATCCGGCAGGGGGCGGGGAACACTGAAGCTTTCTTT.

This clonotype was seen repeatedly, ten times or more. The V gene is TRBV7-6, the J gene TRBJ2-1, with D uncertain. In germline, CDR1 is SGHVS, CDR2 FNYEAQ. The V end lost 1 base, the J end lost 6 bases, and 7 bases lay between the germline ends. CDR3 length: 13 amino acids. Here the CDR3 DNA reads TGTGCCAGCAGCTTAGGGGTGAGCAATGAGCAGTTCTTC. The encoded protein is CASSLGVSNEQFF.

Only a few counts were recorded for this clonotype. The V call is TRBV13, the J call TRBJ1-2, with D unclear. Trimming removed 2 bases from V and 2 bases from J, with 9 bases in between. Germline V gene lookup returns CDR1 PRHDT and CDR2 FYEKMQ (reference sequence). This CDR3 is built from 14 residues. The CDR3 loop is CASSLLARNYGYTF. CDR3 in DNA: TGTGCCAGCAGCTTATTGGCCAGAAACTATGGCTACACCTTC. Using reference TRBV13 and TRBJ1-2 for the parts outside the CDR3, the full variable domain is AAGVIQSPRHLIKEKRETATLKCYPIPRHDTVYWYQQGPGQDPQFLISFYEKMQSDKGSIPDRFSAQQFSDYHSELNMSSLELGDSALYFCASSLLARNYGYTFGSGTRLTVV.

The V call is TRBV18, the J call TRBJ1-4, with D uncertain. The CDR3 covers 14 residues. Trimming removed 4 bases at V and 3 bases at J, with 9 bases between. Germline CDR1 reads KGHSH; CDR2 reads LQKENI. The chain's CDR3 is CASSLSRANEKLFF. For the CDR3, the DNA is TGTGCCAGCTCACTATCTAGAGCTAATGAAAAACTGTTTTTT. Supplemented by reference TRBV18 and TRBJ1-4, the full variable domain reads NAGVMQNPRHLVRRRGQEARLRCSPMKGHSHVYWYRQLPEEGLKFMVYLQKENIIDESGMPKERFSAEFPKEGPSILRIQQVVRGDSAAYFCASSLSRANEKLFFGSGTQLSVL.

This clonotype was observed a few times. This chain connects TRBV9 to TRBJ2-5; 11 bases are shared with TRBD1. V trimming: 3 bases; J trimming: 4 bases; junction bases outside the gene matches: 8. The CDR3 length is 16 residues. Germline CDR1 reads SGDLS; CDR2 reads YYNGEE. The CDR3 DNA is TGTGCCAGCAGCGAGGGGGGGACAGGGGGACCAGAGACCCAGTACTTC. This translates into CASSEGGTGGPETQYF.

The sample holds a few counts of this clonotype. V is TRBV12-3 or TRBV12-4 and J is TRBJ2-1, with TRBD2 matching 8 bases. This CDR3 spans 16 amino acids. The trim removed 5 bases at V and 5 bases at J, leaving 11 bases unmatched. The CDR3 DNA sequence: TGTGCCAGCAGTCCCGGGACTAGTCAAACTGACAATGAGCAGTTCTTC. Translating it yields CASSPGTSQTDNEQFF.

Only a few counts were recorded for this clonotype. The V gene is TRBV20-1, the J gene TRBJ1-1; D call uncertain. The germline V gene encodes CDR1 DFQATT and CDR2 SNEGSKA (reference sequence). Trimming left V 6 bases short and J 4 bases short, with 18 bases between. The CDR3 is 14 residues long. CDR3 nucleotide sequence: TGCAGTGCCACCCCCCCGGGAGGGTTCACTGAAGCTTTCTTT. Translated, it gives CSATPPGGFTEAFF.

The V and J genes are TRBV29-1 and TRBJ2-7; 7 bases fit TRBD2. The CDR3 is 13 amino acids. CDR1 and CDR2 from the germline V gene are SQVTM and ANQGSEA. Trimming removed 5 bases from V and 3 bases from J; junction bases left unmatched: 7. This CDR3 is CSVHLTSSYEQYF. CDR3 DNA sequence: TGCAGCGTTCATCTGACTAGCAGCTACGAGCAGTACTTC.

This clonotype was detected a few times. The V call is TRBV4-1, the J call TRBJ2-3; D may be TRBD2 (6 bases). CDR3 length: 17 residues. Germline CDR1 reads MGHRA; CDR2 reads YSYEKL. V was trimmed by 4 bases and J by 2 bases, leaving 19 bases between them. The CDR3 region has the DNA TGCGCCAGCAGCCCCCAACCGGGAGTCAAAAACACAGATACGCAGTATTTT. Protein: CASSPQPGVKNTDTQYF.

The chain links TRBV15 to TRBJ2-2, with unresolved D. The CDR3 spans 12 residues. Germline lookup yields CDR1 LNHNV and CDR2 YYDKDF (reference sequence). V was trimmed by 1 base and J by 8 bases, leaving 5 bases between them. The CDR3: CATSRVAGELFF. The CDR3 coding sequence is TGTGCCACCAGCAGAGTAGCAGGGGAGCTGTTTTTT.

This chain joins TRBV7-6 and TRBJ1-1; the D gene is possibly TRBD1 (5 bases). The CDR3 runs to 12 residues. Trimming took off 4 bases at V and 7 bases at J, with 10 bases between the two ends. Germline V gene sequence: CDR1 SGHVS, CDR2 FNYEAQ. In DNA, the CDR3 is TGTGCCAGCAGCTCCGGGGGGGGTGAAGCTTTCTTT. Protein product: CASSSGGGEAFF. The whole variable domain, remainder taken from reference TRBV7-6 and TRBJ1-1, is GAGVSQSPRYKVTKRGQDVALRCDPISGHVSLYWYRQALGQGPEFLTYFNYEAQQDKSGLPNDRFSAERPEGSISTLTIQRTEQRDSAMYRCASSSGGGEAFFGQGTRLTVV.

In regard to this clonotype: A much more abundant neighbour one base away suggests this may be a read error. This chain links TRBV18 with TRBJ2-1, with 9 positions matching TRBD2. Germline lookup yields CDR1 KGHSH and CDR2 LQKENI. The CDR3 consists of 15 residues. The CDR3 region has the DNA TGTGCCAGCCCACCAGCGGGAGGAACCTACAATGAGCAGTTCTTC. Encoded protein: CASPPAGGTYNEQFF. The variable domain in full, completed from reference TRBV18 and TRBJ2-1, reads NAGVMQNPRHLVRRRGQEARLRCSPMKGHSHVYWYRQLPEEGLKFMVYLQKENIIDESGMPKERFSAEFPKEGPSILRIQQVVRGDSAAYFCASPPAGGTYNEQFFGPGTRLTVL.

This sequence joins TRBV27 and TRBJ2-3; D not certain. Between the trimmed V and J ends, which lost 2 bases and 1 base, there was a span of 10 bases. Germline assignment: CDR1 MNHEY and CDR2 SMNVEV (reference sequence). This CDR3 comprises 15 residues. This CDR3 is CASSLRIDGTDTQYF. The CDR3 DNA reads TGTGCCAGCAGTTTAAGGATCGATGGCACAGATACGCAGTATTTT.

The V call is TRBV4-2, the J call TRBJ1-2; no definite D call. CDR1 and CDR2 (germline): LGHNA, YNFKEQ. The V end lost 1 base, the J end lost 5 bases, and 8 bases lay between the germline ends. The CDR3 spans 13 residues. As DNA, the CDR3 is TGTGCCAGCAGCCAAGTCCCGACGTATGGCTACACCTTC. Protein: CASSQVPTYGYTF.

The CDR3 DNA is TGTGCCACCAGCAGAGATCTGCAGGCAACTAATGAAAAACTGTTTTTT. Translating it yields CATSRDLQATNEKLFF. V usage is TRBV15 and J usage is TRBJ1-4; D is ambiguous. The CDR3 is 16 amino acids. Between the trimmed V and J ends, which lost 0 bases and 0 bases, there was a span of 8 bases. Germline CDR1 and CDR2: LNHNV and YYDKDF (reference sequence).

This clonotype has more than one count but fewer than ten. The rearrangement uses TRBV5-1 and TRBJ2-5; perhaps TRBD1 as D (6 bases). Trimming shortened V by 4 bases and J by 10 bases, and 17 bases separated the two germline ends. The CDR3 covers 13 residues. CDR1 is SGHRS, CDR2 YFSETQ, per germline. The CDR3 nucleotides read TGCGCCAGCAGCATTGCAGGGGATCGCGGCCAGTACTTC. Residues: CASSIAGDRGQYF.

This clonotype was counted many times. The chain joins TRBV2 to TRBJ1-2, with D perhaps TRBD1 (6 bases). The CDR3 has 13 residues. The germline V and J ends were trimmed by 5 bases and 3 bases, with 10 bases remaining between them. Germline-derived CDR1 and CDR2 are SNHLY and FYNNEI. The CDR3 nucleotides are TGTGCCAGCAGTAGACAGGAGGACTATGGCTACACCTTC. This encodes CASSRQEDYGYTF.

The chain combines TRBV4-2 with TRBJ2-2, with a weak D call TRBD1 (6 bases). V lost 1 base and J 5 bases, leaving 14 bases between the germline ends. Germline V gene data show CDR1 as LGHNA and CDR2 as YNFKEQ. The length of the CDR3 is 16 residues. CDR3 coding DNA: TGTGCCAGCAGCCAAGGAACAGGGAGTCGGACCGGGGAGCTGTTTTTT. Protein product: CASSQGTGSRTGELFF.

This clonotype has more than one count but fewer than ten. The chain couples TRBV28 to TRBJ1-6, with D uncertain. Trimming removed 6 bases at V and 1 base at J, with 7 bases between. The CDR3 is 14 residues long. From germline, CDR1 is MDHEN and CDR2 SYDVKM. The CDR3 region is CASRVMSYNSPLHF. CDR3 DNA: TGTGCCAGCAGGGTGATGTCCTATAATTCACCCCTCCACTTT.

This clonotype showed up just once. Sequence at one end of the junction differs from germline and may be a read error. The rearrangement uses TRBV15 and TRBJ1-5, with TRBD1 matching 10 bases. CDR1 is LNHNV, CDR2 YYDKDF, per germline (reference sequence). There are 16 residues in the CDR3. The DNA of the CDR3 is TGTGCCATCAGCCCCCGGGACAGGGGAACCAATCAGCCCCAGCATTTT. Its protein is CAISPRDRGTNQPQHF.

This CDR3 reads CATSDLRLPTAELFF. CDR3 coding DNA: TGTGCCACCAGTGATTTGCGACTCCCCACAGCGGAGCTGTTTTTT. The gene calls are TRBV24-1 and TRBJ2-2; D is ambiguous. This CDR3 region has 15 residues. CDR1 and CDR2 from the germline V gene are KGHDR and SFDVKD. Trimming cost V 0 bases and J 10 bases, with 14 bases left between them.

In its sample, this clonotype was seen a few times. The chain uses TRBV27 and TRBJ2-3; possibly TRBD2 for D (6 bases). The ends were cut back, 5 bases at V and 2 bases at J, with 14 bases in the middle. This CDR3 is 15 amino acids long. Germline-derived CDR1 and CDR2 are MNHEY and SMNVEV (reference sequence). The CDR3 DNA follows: TGTGCCAGCAGTGGGCTAGCGTACCCCACAGATACGCAGTATTTT. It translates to CASSGLAYPTDTQYF.

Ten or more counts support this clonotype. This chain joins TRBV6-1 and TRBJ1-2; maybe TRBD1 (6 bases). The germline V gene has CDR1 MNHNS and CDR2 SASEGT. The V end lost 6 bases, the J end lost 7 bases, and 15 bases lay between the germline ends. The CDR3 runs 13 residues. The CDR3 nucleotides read TGTGCCAGCAGAAACAGGGCAGCGGGTGGCTACACCTTC. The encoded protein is CASRNRAAGGYTF.

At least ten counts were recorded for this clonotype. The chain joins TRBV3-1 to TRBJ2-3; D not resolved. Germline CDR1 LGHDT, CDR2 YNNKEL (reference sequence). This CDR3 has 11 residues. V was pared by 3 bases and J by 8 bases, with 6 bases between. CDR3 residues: CASSHVGTQYF. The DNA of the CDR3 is TGTGCCAGCAGCCACGTGGGTACGCAGTATTTT.

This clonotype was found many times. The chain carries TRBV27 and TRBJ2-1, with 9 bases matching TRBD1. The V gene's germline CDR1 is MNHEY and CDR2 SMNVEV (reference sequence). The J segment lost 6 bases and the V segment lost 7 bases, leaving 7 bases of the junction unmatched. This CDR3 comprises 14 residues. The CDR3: CASTPGQGGNEQFF. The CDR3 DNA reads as TGTGCCAGCACCCCGGGACAGGGAGGCAATGAGCAGTTCTTC.

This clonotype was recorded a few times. This chain's CDR3 is CASSLYRGDTGELFF. DNA of the CDR3: TGTGCCAGCAGTTTATACAGGGGCGACACCGGGGAGCTGTTTTTT. The chain joins TRBV28 to TRBJ2-2; 7 nucleotides agree with TRBD1. The CDR3 consists of 15 residues. Germline V gene data show CDR1 as MDHEN and CDR2 as SYDVKM. Losses at the gene ends were 1 base for V and 3 bases for J; bases not matched to a gene: 2.

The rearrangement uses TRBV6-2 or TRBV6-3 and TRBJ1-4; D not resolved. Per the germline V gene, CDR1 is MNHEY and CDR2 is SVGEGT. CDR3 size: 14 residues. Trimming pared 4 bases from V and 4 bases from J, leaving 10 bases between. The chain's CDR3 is CASSSQNNNEKLFF. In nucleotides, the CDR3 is TGTGCCAGCAGTTCCCAGAATAATAATGAAAAACTGTTTTTT.

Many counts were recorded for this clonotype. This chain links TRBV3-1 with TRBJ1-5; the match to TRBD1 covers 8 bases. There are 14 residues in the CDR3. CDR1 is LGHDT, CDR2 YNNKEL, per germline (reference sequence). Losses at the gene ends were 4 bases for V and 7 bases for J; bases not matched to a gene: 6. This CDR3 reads CASSPLGQGQPQHF. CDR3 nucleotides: TGTGCCAGCAGCCCACTTGGACAGGGCCAGCCCCAGCATTTT.